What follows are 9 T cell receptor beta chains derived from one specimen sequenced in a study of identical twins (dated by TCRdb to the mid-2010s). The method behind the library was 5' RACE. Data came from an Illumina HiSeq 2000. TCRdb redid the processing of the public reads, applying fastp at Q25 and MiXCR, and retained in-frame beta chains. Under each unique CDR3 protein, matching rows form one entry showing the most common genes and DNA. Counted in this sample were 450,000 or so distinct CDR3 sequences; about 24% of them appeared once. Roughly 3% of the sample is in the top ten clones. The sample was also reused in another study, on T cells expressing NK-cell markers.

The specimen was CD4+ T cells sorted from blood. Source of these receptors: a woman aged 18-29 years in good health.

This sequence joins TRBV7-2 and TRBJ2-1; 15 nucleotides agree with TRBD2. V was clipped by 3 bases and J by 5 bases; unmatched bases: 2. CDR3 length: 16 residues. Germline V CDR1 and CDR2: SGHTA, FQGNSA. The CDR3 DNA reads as TGTGCCAGCAGCTTCGGACTAGCGGGAGGGAACAATGAGCAGTTCTTC. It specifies CASSFGLAGGNNEQFF.

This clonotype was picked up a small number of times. In DNA form, the CDR3 reads TGTGCCAGCAGCCCCCGACAGCAAGGAGGTCCCTACGAGCAGTACTTC. This gives the protein CASSPRQQGGPYEQYF. V is TRBV7-8 and J is TRBJ2-7; D may correspond to TRBD1 or TRBD2 (5 bases each). The CDR3 runs 16 residues. V was trimmed by 5 bases and J by 2 bases, leaving 19 bases between them. CDR1 and CDR2 from the germline V gene are SGHVS and FQNEAQ.

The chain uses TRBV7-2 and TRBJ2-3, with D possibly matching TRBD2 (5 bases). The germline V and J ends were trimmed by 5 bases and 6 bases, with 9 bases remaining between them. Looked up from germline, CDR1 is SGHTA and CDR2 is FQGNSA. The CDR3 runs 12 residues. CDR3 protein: CASSQIADTQYF. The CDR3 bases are TGTGCCAGCAGCCAGATAGCGGATACGCAGTATTTT. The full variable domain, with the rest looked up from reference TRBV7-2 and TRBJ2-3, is GAGVSQSPSNKVTEKGKDVELRCDPISGHTALYWYRQSLGQGLEFLIYFQGNSAPDKSGLPSDRFSAERTGGSVSTLTIQRTQQEDSAVYLCASSQIADTQYFGPGTRLTVL.

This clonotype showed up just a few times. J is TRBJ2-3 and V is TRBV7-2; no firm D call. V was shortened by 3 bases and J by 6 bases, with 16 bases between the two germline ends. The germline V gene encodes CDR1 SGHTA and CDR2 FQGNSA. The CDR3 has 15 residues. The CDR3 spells CASSFRPRPADTQYF. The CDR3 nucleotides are TGTGCCAGCAGCTTTAGGCCCCGCCCAGCCGATACGCAGTATTTT.

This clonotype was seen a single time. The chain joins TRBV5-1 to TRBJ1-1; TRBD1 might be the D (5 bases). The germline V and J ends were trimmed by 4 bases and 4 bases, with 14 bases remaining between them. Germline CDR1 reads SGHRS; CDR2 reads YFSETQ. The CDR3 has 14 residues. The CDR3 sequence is CASSPSLQGTEAFF. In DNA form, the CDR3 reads TGCGCCAGCAGCCCGAGTCTTCAGGGCACTGAAGCTTTCTTT.

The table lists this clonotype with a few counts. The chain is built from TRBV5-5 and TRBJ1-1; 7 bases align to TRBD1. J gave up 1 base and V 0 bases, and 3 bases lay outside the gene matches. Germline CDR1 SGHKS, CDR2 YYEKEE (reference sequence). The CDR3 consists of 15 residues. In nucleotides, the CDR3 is TGTGCCAGCAGCTTGGTCCGACAGGGGAACACTGAAGCTTTCTTT. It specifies CASSLVRQGNTEAFF. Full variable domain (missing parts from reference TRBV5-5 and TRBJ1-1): DAGVTQSPTHLIKTRGQQVTLRCSPISGHKSVSWYQQVLGQGPQFIFQYYEKEERGRGNFPDRFSARQFPNYSSELNVNALLLGDSALYLCASSLVRQGNTEAFFGQGTRLTVV.

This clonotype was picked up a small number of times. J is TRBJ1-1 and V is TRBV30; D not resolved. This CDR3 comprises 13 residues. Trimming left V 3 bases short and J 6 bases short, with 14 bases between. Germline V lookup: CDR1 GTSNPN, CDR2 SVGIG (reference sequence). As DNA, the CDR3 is TGTGCCTGGAGAAATCTTCGAAGGGCTGAAGCTTTCTTT. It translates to CAWRNLRRAEAFF.

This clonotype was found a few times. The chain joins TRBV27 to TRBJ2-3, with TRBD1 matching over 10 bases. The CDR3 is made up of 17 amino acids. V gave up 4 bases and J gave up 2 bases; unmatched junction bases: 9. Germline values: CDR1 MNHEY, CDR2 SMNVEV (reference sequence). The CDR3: CASSSGDRGPDTDTQYF. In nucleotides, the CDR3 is TGTGCCAGCAGTTCGGGCGACAGGGGGCCCGACACAGATACGCAGTATTTT.

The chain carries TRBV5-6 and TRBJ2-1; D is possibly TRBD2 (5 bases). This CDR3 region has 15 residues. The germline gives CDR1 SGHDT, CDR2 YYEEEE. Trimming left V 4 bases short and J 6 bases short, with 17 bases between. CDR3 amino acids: CASSGRSLVFNEQFF. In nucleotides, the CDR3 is TGTGCCAGCAGCGGTCGGTCACTAGTCTTCAATGAGCAGTTCTTC.